This T cell receptor beta chain is from a study of OX40 agonist ivuxolimab in advanced cancers. Study-level information: The dose-escalation cohort was around 83% male, with a mean age of around 60 years, ranging about 23 to 79. Anti-PD-1, anti-PD-L1 or anti-CTLA-4 therapy given earlier was allowed, and roughly 38% had some. Broader study findings: Specificity for antigen went undetermined in the expanded peripheral T cells. Also showing low normalized T-cell clonal expansion were some of the nonresponders.

Comment on this clone: What it binds is unknown.

Using immunoSEQ multiplex PCR, the repertoire was profiled, and TCRdb retains in-frame clones only, with some absent. The sample lists around 76,000 clones; 70% to 90% were seen once. This TCR was sampled from an adult with an advanced solid tumor such as melanoma, head and neck, liver or kidney cancer. Sequencing was performed on CD4+ or CD8+ T cells sorted from blood, taken in a trial of the OX40 agonist ivuxolimab.

Written as DNA, the CDR3 is TGTGCCAGCACAGGGACAGGGAGGCTTGATACGCAGTATTTT. This translates into CASTGTGRLDTQYF. The chain uses TRBV6-1 and TRBJ2-3; 9 bases are a match to TRBD1. Germline CDR1 is MNHNS and CDR2 is SASEGT. The CDR3 contains 14 residues. Trimming at V came to 7 bases and at J to 6 bases, leaving 8 bases not matched to a gene.